This T cell receptor beta chain derives from a study of OX40 agonist ivuxolimab in advanced cancers. About the research overall: In three patients, partial responses were observed, one with hepatocellular carcinoma and two with cutaneous melanoma. Findings and caveats of the study: Normalized T-cell clonal expansion was also low in some nonresponders.

Generated by immunoSEQ multiplex PCR, the TCRdb table keeps only in-frame clones and is missing some. Of 55,000 to 95,000 clones in the sample, roughly 88% were seen once. On this clone itself: Its antigen is as yet unknown.

This CDR3 is built from 14 residues. The TCR comes from an adult with an advanced solid tumor such as melanoma, head and neck, liver or kidney cancer. The chain links TRBV21-1 to TRBJ1-1; the table's D gene call, TRBD1, was not cross checked with the DNA. TRBV21-1 is described as a pseudogene. The sample consisted of CD4+ or CD8+ T cells sorted from blood, taken in a trial of the OX40 agonist ivuxolimab. The CDR3 nucleotides read TGTGCCAGCAGCAAAGCGAATATCAGGGGCAAAGCTTTCTTT. This encodes CASSKANIRGKAFF.